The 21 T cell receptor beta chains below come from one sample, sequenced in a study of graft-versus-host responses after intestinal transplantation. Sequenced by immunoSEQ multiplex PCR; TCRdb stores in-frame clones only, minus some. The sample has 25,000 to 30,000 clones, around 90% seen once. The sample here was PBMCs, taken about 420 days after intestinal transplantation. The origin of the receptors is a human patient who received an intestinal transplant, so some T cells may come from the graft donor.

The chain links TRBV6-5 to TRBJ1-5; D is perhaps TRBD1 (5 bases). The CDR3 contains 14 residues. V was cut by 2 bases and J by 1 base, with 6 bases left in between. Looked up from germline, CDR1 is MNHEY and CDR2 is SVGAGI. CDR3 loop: CASSYRGSNQPQHF. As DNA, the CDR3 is TGTGCCAGCAGTTACCGGGGCAGCAATCAGCCCCAGCATTTT.

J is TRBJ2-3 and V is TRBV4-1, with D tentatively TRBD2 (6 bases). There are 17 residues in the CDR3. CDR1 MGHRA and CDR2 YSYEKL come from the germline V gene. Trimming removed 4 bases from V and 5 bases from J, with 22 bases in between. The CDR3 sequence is CASSRLTGREKGDTQYF. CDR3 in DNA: TGCGCCAGCAGCCGCCTGACCGGGCGGGAAAAAGGAGATACGCAGTATTTT.

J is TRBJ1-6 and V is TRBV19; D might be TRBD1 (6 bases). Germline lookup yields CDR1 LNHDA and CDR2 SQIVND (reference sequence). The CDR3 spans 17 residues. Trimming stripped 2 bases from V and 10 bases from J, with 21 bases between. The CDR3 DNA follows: TGTGCCAGTAGTATACACTACAGGGTACGAGTAGGGTCACCCCTCCACTTT. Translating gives CASSIHYRVRVGSPLHF.

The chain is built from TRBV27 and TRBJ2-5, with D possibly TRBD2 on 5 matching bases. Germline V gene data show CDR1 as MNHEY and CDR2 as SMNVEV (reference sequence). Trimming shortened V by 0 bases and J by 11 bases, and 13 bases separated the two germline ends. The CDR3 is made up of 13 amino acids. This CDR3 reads CASSLSSTGEQYF. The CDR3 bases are TGTGCCAGCAGTTTATCCAGTACTGGGGAGCAGTACTTC.

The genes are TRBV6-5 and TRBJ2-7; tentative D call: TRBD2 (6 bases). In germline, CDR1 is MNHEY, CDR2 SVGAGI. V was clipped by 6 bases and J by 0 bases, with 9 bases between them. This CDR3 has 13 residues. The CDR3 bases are TGTGCCAGCAGGTCTAGCGACTCCTACGAGCAGTACTTC. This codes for CASRSSDSYEQYF.

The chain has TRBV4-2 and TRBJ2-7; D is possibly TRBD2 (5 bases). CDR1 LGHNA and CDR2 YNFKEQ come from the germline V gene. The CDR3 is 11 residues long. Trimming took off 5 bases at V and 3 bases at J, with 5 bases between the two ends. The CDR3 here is CASSGGYEQYF. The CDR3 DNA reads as TGTGCCAGCAGCGGAGGCTACGAGCAGTACTTC.

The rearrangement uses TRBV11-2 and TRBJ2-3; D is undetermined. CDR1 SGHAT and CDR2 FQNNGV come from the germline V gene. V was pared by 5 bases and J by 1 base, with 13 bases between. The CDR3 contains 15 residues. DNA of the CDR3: TGTGCCAGCAGCCCCTGGGCCAGCGGCACAGATACGCAGTATTTT. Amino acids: CASSPWASGTDTQYF.

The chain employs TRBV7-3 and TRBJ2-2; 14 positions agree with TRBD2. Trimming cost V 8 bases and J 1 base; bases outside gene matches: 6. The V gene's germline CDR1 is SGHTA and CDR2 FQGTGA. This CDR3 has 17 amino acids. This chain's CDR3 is CASARLAGGGNTGELFF. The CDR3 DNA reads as TGTGCCAGCGCCAGACTAGCGGGAGGGGGGAACACCGGGGAGCTGTTTTTT.

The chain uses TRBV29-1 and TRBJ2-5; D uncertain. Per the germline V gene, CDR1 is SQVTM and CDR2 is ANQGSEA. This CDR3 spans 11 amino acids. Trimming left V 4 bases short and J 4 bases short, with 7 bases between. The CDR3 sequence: CSVASPETQYF. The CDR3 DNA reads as TGCAGCGTTGCCAGCCCAGAGACCCAGTACTTC.

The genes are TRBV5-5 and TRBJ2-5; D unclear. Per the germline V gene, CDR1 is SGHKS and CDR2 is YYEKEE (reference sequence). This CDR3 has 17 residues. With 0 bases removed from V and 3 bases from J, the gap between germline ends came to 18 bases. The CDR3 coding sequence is TGTGCCAGCAGCTTGGTGTCAGCTTCCTATGAAAAAGAGACCCAGTACTTC. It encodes CASSLVSASYEKETQYF.

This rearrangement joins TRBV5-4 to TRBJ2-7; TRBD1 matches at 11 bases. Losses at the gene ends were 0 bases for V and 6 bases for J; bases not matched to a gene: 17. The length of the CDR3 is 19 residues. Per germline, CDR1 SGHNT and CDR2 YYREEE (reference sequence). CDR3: CASSLADRGPHGRVSEQYF. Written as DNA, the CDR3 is TGTGCCAGCAGCTTGGCGGACAGGGGGCCTCACGGGAGAGTGAGCGAGCAGTACTTC.

In DNA, the CDR3 is TGTGCCAGCAGTCAGGACAGCTTCAAAAACATTCAGTACTTC. Translating gives CASSQDSFKNIQYF. The chain employs TRBV11-2 and TRBJ2-4; a possible D gene is TRBD1 (6 bases). The V end was cut by 6 bases, the J end by 3 bases, with 12 bases between. CDR1 SGHAT and CDR2 FQNNGV come from the germline V gene. The CDR3 is 14 amino acids.

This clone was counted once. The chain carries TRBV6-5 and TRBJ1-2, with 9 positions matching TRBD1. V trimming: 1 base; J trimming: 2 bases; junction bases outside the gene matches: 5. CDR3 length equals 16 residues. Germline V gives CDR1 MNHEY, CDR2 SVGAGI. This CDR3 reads CASSYWGQGKNYGYTF. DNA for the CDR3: TGTGCCAGCAGTTACTGGGGACAGGGAAAAAACTATGGCTACACCTTC.

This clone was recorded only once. The CDR3 DNA reads as TGTGCCAGCCGTCCAGGACTAGCGGCCACAGATACGCAGTATTTT. Translating it yields CASRPGLAATDTQYF. The rearrangement uses TRBV6-1 and TRBJ2-3, with 10 nucleotides matching TRBD2. Germline V CDR1 and CDR2: MNHNS, SASEGT. V shed 8 bases, J shed 2 bases, and the junction held 7 bases outside the gene matches. The CDR3 loop spans 15 amino acids.

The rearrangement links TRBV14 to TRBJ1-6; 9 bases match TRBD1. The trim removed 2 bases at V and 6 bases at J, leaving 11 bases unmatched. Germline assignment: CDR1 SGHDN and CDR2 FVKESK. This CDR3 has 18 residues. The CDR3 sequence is CASSQLRSRDRVNSPLHF. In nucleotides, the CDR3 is TGTGCCAGCAGCCAACTACGGAGCCGGGACAGGGTTAATTCACCCCTCCACTTT.

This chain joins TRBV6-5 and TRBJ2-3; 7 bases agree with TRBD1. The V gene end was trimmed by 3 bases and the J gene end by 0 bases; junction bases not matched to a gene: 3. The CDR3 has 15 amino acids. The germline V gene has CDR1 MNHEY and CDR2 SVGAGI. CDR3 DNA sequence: TGTGCCAGCAGTTATGGACAGGATAGCACAGATACGCAGTATTTT. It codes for CASSYGQDSTDTQYF.

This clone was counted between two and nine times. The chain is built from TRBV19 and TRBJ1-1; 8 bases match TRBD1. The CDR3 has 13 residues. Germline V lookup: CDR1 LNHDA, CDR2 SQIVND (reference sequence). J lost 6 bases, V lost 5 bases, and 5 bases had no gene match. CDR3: CASSAWTGSEAFF. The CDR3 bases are TGTGCCAGTAGTGCGTGGACAGGGTCTGAAGCTTTCTTT.

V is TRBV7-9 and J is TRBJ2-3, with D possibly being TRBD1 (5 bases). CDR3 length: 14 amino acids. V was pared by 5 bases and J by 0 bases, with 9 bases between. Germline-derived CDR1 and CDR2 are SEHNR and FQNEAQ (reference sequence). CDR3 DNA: TGTGCCAGCAGCCCTGGGGCTAGCACAGATACGCAGTATTTT. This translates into CASSPGASTDTQYF. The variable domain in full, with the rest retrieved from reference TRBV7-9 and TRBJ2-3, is DTGVSQNPRHKITKRGQNVTFRCDPISEHNRLYWYRQTLGQGPEFLTYFQNEAQLEKSRLLSDRFSAERPKGSFSTLEIQRTEQGDSAMYLCASSPGASTDTQYFGPGTRLTVL.

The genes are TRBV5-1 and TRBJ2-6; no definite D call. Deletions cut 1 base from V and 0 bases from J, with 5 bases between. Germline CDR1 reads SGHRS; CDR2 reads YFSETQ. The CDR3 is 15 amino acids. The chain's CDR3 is CASSLMFSGANVLTF. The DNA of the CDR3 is TGCGCCAGCAGCTTGATGTTCTCTGGGGCCAACGTCCTGACTTTC.

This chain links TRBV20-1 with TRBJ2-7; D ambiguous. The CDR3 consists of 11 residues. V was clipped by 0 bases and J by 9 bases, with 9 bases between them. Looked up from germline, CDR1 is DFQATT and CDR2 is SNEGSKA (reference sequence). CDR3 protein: CSARDLVGQYF. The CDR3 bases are TGCAGTGCTAGAGATCTGGTAGGGCAGTACTTC.

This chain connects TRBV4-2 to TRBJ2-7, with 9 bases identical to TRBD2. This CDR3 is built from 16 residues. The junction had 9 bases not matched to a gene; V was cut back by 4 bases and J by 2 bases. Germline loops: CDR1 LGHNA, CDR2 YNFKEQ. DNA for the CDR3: TGTGCCAGCAGCCCAAGGGGCGGGAGGGCCCCCTACGAGCAGTACTTC. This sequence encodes CASSPRGGRAPYEQYF.